What follows are 19 T cell receptor beta chains derived from one specimen sequenced in a study of blood T cell repertoires in COVID-19. Here immunoSEQ multiplex PCR was the method, and the copy in TCRdb shows in-frame clones only, minus some. Among about 380,000 clones listed, 85% were seen once. The sample taken for sequencing was peripheral blood. The receptors here all came from a woman aged 18 to 35 with acute or convalescent COVID-19.

J is TRBJ2-3 and V is TRBV5-6, with a weak D call TRBD2 (6 bases). V shed 2 bases and J shed 4 bases, with 14 bases lying between them. The CDR3 has 15 amino acids. Germline CDR1 SGHDT, CDR2 YYEEEE. CDR3 loop: CASSFWRGTSDTQYF. In DNA form, the CDR3 reads TGTGCCAGCAGCTTTTGGCGGGGAACGTCAGATACGCAGTATTTT.

The V call is TRBV5-1, the J call TRBJ1-2; no definite D call. V was shortened by 1 base and J by 7 bases, with 14 bases between the two germline ends. CDR1 is SGHRS, CDR2 YFSETQ, per germline. This CDR3 has 14 amino acids. The CDR3 DNA reads as TGCGCCAGCAGCTTGCACAGCCCAGCAGGTGGCTACACCTTC. Protein sequence: CASSLHSPAGGYTF.

This clone was picked up a small number of times. The genes are TRBV15 and TRBJ1-2, with 8 positions matching TRBD1. J was trimmed by 3 bases and V by 1 base; bases with no gene match: 7. The germline gives CDR1 LNHNV, CDR2 YYDKDF (reference sequence). The CDR3 is 16 residues long. The CDR3 DNA reads as TGTGCCACCAGCAGAGTTAACAGGGGACAGGACTATGGCTACACCTTC. This translates into CATSRVNRGQDYGYTF.

V gene TRBV2 combines with J gene TRBJ1-2; D uncertain. This CDR3 is built from 15 residues. V dropped 1 base and J dropped 2 bases, with 11 bases sitting between them. The germline CDR1 and CDR2 sequences are SNHLY and FYNNEI. CDR3 residues: CASSEERAPNYGYTF. The CDR3 coding sequence is TGTGCCAGCAGTGAAGAGCGGGCCCCAAACTATGGCTACACCTTC.

The genes are TRBV2 and TRBJ2-7, with 13 nucleotides matching TRBD2. The CDR3 is made up of 15 amino acids. The germline CDR1 and CDR2 sequences are SNHLY and FYNNEI. V was clipped by 1 base and J by 5 bases; unmatched bases: 2. The CDR3 DNA reads TGTGCCAGCAGTGAAGGCGGGACTAGCGGGAACGAGCAGTACTTC. This codes for CASSEGGTSGNEQYF.

The chain combines TRBV2 with TRBJ2-2, with 7 bases identical to TRBD1. The CDR3 totals 14 residues. V lost 6 bases and J lost 4; bases outside the gene matches: 5. Germline CDR1 SNHLY, CDR2 FYNNEI. CDR3 sequence (DNA): TGTGCCAGCAGCTTGGACAGGAGCACCGGGGAGCTGTTTTTT. Its protein product is CASSLDRSTGELFF.

V is TRBV5-8 and J is TRBJ2-5, with D tentatively TRBD2 (6 bases). Germline V lookup: CDR1 SGHTS, CDR2 YDEGEE. Trimming removed 6 bases at V and 4 bases at J, with 16 bases between. The CDR3 is 14 residues long. The CDR3 bases are TGTGCCAGCACCCTCGGAGGGACGGGAGAGACCCAGTACTTC. Amino acid sequence: CASTLGGTGETQYF.

The genes are TRBV5-6 and TRBJ2-7; 7 bases agree with TRBD1. The CDR3 runs to 11 residues. The germline CDR1 and CDR2 sequences are SGHDT and YYEEEE. J lost 7 bases, V lost 2 bases, and 0 bases had no gene match. CDR3 loop: CASSFRGEQYF. CDR3 DNA sequence: TGTGCCAGCAGCTTCAGGGGGGAGCAGTACTTC.

The chain couples TRBV5-5 to TRBJ2-5, with D unresolved. V lost 0 bases and J 4 bases, leaving 7 bases between the germline ends. Germline-derived CDR1 and CDR2 are SGHKS and YYEKEE (reference sequence). The length of the CDR3 is 13 residues. CDR3 loop: CASSLGPGETQYF. CDR3 DNA sequence: TGTGCCAGCAGCTTGGGTCCGGGAGAGACCCAGTACTTC.

The CDR3 DNA sequence: TGTGCCAGCAGCTTGGGACAGGGCGGTCGCGAGCAGTACTTC. Its protein product is CASSLGQGGREQYF. The V gene is TRBV11-2, the J gene TRBJ2-7, with 9 bases aligning to TRBD1. The germline CDR1 and CDR2 sequences are SGHAT and FQNNGV. With 3 bases clipped from V and 6 bases from J, the junction kept 6 bases outside the gene matches. The CDR3 runs 14 residues.

This clone occurred a few times. The J gene is TRBJ2-3, the V gene TRBV6-5; perhaps TRBD2 as D (6 bases). The CDR3 is 14 residues long. Germline lookup yields CDR1 MNHEY and CDR2 SVGAGI. Trimming cost V 6 bases and J 5 bases, with 15 bases left between them. In nucleotides, the CDR3 is TGTGCCAGCAGCCAGACTAGTAGGCGAGATACGCAGTATTTT. Translation gives CASSQTSRRDTQYF.

V and J are TRBV11-2 and TRBJ1-1; D might be TRBD1 (6 bases). Per the germline V gene, CDR1 is SGHAT and CDR2 is FQNNGV. This CDR3 region has 19 residues. V lost 1 base, J lost 1 base, and 22 bases lay in between. In DNA form, the CDR3 reads TGTGCCAGCAGCTTAGGTCAGGGGCTCCCTTCCCTTGGGAACACTGAAGCTTTCTTT. The encoded protein is CASSLGQGLPSLGNTEAFF.

The chain joins TRBV24-1 to TRBJ2-1; 10 nucleotides line up with TRBD1. There are 15 residues in the CDR3. Germline CDR1 and CDR2: KGHDR and SFDVKD. V trimming: 4 bases; J trimming: 9 bases; junction bases outside the gene matches: 8. CDR3 sequence: CATSEPGQGFTEQFF. The CDR3 bases are TGTGCCACCAGTGAGCCGGGACAGGGGTTTACTGAGCAGTTCTTC.

This chain connects TRBV2 to TRBJ2-5; D call uncertain. With 3 bases removed from V and 2 bases from J, the gap between germline ends came to 10 bases. The germline V gene has CDR1 SNHLY and CDR2 FYNNEI. The CDR3 is 14 amino acids. CDR3 region: CASSDADLQETQYF. The CDR3 DNA is TGTGCCAGCAGTGATGCCGACTTACAAGAGACCCAGTACTTC.

The rearrangement uses TRBV5-1 and TRBJ2-3, with D possibly TRBD2 on 5 matching bases. V was cut by 8 bases and J by 2 bases, with 21 bases left in between. Germline assignment: CDR1 SGHRS and CDR2 YFSETQ. This CDR3 has 16 residues. Here the CDR3 reads CASKTDSPRLTDTQYF. CDR3 sequence (DNA): TGCGCCAGTAAGACGGACTCGCCGAGACTCACAGATACGCAGTATTTT.

The gene calls are TRBV6-6 and TRBJ2-3; the match to TRBD2 covers 13 bases. V shed 8 bases, J shed 7 bases, and the junction held 12 bases outside the gene matches. Germline V gene sequence: CDR1 MNHNY, CDR2 SVGAGI (reference sequence). The CDR3 sequence is 16 residues long. CDR3 region: CASVDVLAGGGNTQYF. The CDR3 bases are TGTGCCAGCGTCGACGTACTAGCGGGGGGGGGCAATACGCAGTATTTT.

The genes are TRBV5-1 and TRBJ2-2, with 9 bases identical to TRBD2. This CDR3 is 15 amino acids long. In germline, CDR1 is SGHRS, CDR2 YFSETQ. Losses at the gene ends were 1 base for V and 8 bases for J; bases not matched to a gene: 6. CDR3 in DNA: TGCGCCAGCAGCTTGCAGAGCGGGGGGAATGGGGAGCTGTTTTTT. Translated, it gives CASSLQSGGNGELFF.

The chain uses TRBV3-1 (or the pseudogene TRBV3-2) and TRBJ1-3; D is unresolved. The CDR3 runs 13 residues. Per the germline V gene, CDR1 is LGHDT and CDR2 is YNNKEL (reference sequence). V was trimmed by 3 bases and J by 4 bases, leaving 7 bases between them. The CDR3 sequence: CASSQSLGNTIYF. CDR3 bases: TGTGCCAGCAGCCAGTCTTTAGGAAACACCATATATTTT.

The chain employs TRBV19 and TRBJ1-5, with 7 nucleotides matching TRBD1. The CDR3 consists of 14 residues. Trimming cost V 6 bases and J 5 bases; bases outside gene matches: 7. Germline CDR1 and CDR2: LNHDA and SQIVND (reference sequence). Written as DNA, the CDR3 is TGTGCCAGTAGCTTTGACAGGGTCGATCAGCCCCAGCATTTT. Translated: CASSFDRVDQPQHF.